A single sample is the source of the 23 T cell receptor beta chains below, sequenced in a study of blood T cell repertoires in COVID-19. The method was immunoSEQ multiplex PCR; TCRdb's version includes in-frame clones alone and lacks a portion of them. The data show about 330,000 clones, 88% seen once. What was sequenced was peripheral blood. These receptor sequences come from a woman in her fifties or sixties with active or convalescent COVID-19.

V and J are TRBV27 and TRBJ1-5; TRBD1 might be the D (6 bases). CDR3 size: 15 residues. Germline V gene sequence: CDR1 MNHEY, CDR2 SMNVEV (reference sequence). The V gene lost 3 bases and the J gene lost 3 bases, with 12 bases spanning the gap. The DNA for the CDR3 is TGTGCCAGCAGTTTCCAGGGGAAGCACAATCAGCCCCAGCATTTT. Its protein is CASSFQGKHNQPQHF.

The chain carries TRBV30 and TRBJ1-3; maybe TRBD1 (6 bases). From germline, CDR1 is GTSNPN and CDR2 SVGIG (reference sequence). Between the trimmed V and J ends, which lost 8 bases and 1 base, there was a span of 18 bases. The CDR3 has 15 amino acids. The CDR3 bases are TGTGCCGGAAGGGGGTTTTTGCAATCTGGAAACACCATATATTTT. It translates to CAGRGFLQSGNTIYF.

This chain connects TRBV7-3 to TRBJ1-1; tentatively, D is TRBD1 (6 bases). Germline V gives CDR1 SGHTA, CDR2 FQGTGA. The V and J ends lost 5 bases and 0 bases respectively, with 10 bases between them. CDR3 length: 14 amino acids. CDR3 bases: TGTGCCAGCAGCCCAGGGGCCATGAACACTGAAGCTTTCTTT. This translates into CASSPGAMNTEAFF.

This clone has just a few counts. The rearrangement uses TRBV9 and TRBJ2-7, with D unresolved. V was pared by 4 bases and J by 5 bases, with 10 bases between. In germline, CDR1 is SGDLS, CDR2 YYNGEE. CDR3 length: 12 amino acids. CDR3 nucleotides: TGTGCCAGCAGCCCTACTGGTAACGAGCAGTACTTC. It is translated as CASSPTGNEQYF.

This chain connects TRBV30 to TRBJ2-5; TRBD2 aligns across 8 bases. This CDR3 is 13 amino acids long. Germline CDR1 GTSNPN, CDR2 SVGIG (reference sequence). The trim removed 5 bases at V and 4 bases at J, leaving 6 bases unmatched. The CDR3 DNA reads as TGTGCCTGGGAGCGGGGGCAGGGAGAGACCCAGTACTTC. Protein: CAWERGQGETQYF.

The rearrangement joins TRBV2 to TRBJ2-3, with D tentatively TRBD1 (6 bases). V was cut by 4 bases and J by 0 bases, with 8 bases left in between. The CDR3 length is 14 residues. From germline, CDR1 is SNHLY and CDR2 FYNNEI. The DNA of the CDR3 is TGTGCCAGCAGTGTCGGGACAAGCACAGATACGCAGTATTTT. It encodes CASSVGTSTDTQYF. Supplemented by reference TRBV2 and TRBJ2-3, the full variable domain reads EPEVTQTPSHQVTQMGQEVILRCVPISNHLYFYWYRQILGQKVEFLVSFYNNEISEKSEIFDDQFSVERPDGSNFTLKIRSTKLEDSAMYFCASSVGTSTDTQYFGPGTRLTVL.

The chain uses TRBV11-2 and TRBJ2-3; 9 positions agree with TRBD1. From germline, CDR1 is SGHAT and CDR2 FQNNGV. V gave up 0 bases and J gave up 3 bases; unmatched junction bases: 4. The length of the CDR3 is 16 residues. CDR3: CASSLDGQGRTDTQYF. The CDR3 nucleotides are TGTGCCAGCAGCTTAGACGGACAGGGGAGGACAGATACGCAGTATTTT.

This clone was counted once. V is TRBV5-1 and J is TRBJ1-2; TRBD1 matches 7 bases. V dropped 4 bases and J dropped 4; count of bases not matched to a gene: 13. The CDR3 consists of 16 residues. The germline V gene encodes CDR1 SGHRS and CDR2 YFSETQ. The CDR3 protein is CASSHVDRRFSYGYTF. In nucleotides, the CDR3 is TGCGCCAGCAGCCACGTGGACAGGCGATTTTCCTATGGCTACACCTTC.

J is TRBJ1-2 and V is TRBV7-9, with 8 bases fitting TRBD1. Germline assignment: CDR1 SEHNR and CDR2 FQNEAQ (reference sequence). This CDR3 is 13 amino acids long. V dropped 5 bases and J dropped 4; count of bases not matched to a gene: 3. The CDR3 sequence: CASSPQGAYGYTF. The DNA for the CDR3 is TGTGCCAGCAGCCCCCAGGGGGCCTATGGCTACACCTTC.

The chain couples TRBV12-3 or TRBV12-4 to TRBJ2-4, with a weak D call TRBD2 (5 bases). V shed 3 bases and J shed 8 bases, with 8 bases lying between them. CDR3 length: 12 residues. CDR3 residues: CASSFAGDIQYF. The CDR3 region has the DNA TGTGCCAGCAGTTTCGCCGGGGACATTCAGTACTTC.

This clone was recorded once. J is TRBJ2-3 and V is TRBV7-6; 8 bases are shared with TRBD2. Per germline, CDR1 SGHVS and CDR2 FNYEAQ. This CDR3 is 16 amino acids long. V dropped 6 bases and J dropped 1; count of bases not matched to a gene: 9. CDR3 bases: TGTGCCAGCAGTCATGTGGTAGCGGGACGCACAGATACGCAGTATTTT. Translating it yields CASSHVVAGRTDTQYF.

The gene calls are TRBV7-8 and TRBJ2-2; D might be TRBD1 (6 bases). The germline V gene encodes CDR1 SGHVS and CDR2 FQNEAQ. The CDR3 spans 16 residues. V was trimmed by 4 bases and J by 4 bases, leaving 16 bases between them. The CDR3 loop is CASSYRTAATTGELFF. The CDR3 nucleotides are TGTGCCAGCAGCTACCGGACAGCGGCTACCACCGGGGAGCTGTTTTTT. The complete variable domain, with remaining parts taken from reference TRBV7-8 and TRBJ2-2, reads GAGVSQSPRYKVAKRGQDVALRCDPISGHVSLFWYQQALGQGPEFLTYFQNEAQLDKSGLPSDRFFAERPEGSVSTLKIQRTQQEDSAVYLCASSYRTAATTGELFFGEGSRLTVL.

CDR3 loop: CASSLVLAGDIEQFF. CDR3 DNA: TGTGCCAGCAGCTTAGTACTAGCGGGGGATATAGAGCAGTTCTTC. The chain is built from TRBV11-2 and TRBJ2-1; TRBD2 agrees at 11 bases. CDR1 and CDR2 (germline): SGHAT, FQNNGV. This CDR3 contains 15 residues. V gave up 1 base and J gave up 10 bases; unmatched junction bases: 6.

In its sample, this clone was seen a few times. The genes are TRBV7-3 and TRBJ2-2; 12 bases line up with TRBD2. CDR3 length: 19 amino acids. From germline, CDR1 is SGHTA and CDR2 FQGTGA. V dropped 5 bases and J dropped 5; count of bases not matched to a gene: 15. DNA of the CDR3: TGTGCCAGCAGCCAAAGTGAAGGACTAGCGGGACCTTTTACCGGGGAGCTGTTTTTT. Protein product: CASSQSEGLAGPFTGELFF.

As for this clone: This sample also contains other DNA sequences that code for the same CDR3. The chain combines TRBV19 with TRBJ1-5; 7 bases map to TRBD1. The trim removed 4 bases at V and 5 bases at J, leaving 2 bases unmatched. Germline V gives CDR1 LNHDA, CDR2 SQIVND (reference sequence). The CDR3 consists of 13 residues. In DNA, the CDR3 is TGTGCCAGTAGTAGAGACAGGGATCAGCCCCAGCATTTT. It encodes CASSRDRDQPQHF.

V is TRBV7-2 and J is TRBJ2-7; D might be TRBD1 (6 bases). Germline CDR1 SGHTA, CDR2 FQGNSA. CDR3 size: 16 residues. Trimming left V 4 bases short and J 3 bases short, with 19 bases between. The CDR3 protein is CASSYSPDRGIYEQYF. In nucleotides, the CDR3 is TGTGCCAGCAGCTACTCCCCGGACAGAGGGATCTACGAGCAGTACTTC.

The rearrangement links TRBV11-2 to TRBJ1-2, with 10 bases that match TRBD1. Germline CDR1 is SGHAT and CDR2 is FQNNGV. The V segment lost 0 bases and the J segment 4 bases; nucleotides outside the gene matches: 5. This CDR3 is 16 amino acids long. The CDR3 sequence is CASSLETGGRVYGYTF. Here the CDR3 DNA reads TGTGCCAGCAGCTTAGAGACAGGGGGCAGGGTCTATGGCTACACCTTC. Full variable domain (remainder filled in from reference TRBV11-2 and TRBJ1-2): EAGVAQSPRYKIIEKRQSVAFWCNPISGHATLYWYQQILGQGPKLLIQFQNNGVVDDSQLPKDRFSAERLKGVDSTLKIQPAKLEDSAVYLCASSLETGGRVYGYTFGSGTRLTVV.

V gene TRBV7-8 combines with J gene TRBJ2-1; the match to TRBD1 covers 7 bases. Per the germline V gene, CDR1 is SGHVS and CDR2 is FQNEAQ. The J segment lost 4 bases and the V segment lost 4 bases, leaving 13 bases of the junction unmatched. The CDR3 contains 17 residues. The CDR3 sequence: CASSSPEGGRGYNEQFF. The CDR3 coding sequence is TGTGCCAGCAGCTCCCCGGAAGGGGGCCGCGGGTACAATGAGCAGTTCTTC.

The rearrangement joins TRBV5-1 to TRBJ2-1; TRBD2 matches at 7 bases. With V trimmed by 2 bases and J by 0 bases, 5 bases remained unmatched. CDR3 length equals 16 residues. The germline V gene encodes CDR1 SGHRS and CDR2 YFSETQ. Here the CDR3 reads CASSFWGTNSYNEQFF. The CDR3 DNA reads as TGCGCCAGCAGCTTTTGGGGGACTAACTCCTACAATGAGCAGTTCTTC.

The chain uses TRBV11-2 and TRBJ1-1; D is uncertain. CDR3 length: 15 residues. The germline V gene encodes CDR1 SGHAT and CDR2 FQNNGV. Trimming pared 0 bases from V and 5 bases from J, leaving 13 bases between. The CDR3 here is CASSLDRSGSTEAFF. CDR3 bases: TGTGCCAGCAGCTTAGATCGATCGGGGTCGACTGAAGCTTTCTTT.

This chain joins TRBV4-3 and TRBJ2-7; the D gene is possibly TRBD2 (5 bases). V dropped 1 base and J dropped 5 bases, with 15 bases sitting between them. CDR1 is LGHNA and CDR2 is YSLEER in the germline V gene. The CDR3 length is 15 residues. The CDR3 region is CASSQVEGTPHEQYF. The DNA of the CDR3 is TGCGCCAGCAGCCAAGTTGAGGGCACCCCCCACGAGCAGTACTTC.

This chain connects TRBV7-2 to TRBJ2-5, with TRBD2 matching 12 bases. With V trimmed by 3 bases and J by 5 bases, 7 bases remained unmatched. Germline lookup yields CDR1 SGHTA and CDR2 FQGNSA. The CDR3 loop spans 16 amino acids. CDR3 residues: CASSFSSGRAGETQYF. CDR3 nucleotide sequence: TGTGCCAGCAGCTTTTCTAGCGGGAGGGCTGGGGAGACCCAGTACTTC.

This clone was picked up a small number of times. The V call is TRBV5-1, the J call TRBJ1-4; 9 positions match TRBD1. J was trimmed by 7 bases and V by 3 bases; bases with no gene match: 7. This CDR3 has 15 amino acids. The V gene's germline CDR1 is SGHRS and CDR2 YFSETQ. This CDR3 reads CASSSTGGVSEKLFF. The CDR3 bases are TGCGCCAGCAGCTCGACAGGGGGTGTGAGTGAAAAACTGTTTTTT.